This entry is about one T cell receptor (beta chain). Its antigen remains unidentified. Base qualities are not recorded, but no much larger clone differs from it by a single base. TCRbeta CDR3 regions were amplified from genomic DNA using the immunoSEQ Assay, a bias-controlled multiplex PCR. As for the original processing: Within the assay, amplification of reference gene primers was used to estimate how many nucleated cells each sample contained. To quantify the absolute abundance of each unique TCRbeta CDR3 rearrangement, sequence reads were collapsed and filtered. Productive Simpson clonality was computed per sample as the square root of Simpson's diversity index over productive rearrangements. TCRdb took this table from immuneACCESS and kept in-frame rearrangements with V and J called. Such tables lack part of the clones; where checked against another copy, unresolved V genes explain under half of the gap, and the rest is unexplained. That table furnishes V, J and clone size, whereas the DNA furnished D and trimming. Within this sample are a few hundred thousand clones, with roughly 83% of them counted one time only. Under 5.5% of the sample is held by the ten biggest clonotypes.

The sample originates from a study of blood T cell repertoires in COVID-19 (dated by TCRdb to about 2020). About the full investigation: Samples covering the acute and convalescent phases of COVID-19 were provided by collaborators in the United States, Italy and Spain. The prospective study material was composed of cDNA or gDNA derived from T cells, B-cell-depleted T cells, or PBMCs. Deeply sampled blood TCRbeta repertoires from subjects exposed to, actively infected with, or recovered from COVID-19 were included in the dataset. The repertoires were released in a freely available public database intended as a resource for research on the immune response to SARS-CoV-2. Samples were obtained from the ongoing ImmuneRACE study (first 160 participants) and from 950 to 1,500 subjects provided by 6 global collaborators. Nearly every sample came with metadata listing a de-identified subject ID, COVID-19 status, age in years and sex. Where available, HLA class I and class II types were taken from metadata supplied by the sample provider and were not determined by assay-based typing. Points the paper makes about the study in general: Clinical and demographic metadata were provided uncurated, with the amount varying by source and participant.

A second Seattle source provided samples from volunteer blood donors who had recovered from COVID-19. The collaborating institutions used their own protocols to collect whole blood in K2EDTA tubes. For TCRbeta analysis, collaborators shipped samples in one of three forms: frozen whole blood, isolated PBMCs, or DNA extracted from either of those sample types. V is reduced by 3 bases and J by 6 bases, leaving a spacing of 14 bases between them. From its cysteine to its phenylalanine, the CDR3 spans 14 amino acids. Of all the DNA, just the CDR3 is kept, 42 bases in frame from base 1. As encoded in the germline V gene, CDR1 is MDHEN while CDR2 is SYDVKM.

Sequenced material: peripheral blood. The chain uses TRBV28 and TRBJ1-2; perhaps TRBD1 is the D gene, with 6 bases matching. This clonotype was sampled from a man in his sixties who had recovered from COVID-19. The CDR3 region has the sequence CASSLGAAWDGYTF. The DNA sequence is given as TGTGCCAGCAGTTTGGGGGCAGCCTGGGATGGCTACACCTTC.